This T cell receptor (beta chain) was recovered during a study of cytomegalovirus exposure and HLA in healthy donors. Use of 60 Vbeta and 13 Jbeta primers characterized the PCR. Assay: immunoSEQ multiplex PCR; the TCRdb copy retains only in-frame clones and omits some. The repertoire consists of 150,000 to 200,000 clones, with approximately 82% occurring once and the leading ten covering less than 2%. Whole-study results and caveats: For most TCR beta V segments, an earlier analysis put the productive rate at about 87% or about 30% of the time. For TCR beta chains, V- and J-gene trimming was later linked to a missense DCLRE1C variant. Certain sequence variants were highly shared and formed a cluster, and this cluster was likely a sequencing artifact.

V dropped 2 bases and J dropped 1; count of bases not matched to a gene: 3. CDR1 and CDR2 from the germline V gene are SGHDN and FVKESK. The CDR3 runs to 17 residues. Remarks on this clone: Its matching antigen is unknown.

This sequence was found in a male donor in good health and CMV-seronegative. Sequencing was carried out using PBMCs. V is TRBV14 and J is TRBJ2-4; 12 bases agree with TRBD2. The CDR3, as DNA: TGTGCCAGCAGCCAATATACTAGCGGGGGGGCCAAAAACATTCAGTACTTC. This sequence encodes CASSQYTSGGAKNIQYF.